This T cell receptor (beta chain) was identified in a study of blood T cell repertoires in COVID-19. Repertoires were generated with immunoSEQ multiplex PCR, while TCRdb's copy carries only in-frame clones and drops some. Seen here are some 82,000 clones, about 86% observed once, and the top ten hold about 45%. Germline V gene sequence: CDR1 SEHNR, CDR2 FQNEAQ (reference sequence). Trimming removed 8 bases at V and 4 bases at J, with 11 bases between. The CDR3 has 13 residues. Input material: peripheral blood. V usage is TRBV7-9 and J usage is TRBJ2-2; D is possibly TRBD2 (5 bases). This sequence was found in a man at least 80 years old with acute or convalescent COVID-19. The CDR3 bases are TGTGCCAGCCGGCTAGCTCTCACCGGGGAGCTGTTTTTT. It codes for CASRLALTGELFF.